The entry below describes one T cell receptor beta chain. Its target is unknown. Between the trimmed V and J ends, which lost 6 bases and 1 base, there was a span of 12 bases. Germline V gene data show CDR1 as MNHGY and CDR2 as SVAAGI. CDR3 length: 14 amino acids. These data come from a study of post-analysis software for immune sequencing data. Overall study context: Some patients lacked subtype; others had relapsing-remitting, secondary progressive or progressive-relapsing disease. General observations from the study: In patients, TRBV5-6, TRBV5-1 and TRBV20-1 belonged to roughly 5 TRBV segments found more frequently than in controls.

The library was made from cDNA and included unique molecular identifiers. TCRdb ran MiXCR on the PCR reads and lists one entry per CDR3 protein. This sample has hundreds of thousands of distinct CDR3 sequences, with about 44% found just once. The chain has TRBV6-9 and TRBJ1-1; D possibly corresponds to TRBD1 (5 bases). The sequence was obtained from a girl aged 10 to 17 with multiple sclerosis. The sample taken for sequencing was blood. The CDR3 here is CASRNGHQNTEAFF. The CDR3 DNA reads as TGTGCCAGCAGGAACGGACACCAGAACACTGAAGCTTTCTTT.